A single sample is the source of the 26 T cell receptor gamma chains below, sequenced in a study of γδ T cells in repeated Plasmodium falciparum infection. TCRdb reanalysed the multiplex PCR reads with CATT. Of 20,000 to 30,000 gamma-chain clones detected, around 2.9% appear once; the ten largest clones hold 33%. Gammadelta T cells were flow-sorted from PBMC into Vgamma9/Vdelta2+ and Vdelta2-negative populations for bulk analysis. The specimen sequenced was gamma-delta T cells from blood. The receptors stem from a pool of human donors (malaria-infected and uninfected, not separated).

This clone was counted many times. With the J gene uncalled, the V gene is TRGV2. The CDR3 sequence is 12 residues long. Germline assignment: CDR1 EGSNGY and CDR2 YDSYNSKV. CDR3 coding DNA: TGTGCCACCTGGGGTTCTTATTATAAGAAGCTCTTT. Residues: CATWGSYYKKLF.

This clone came up many times. A far bigger clonotype differs at one base, so this is likely a read error. Other DNA sequences from this sample encode an identical CDR3 as well. The chain carries TRGV9 and TRGJ1 or TRGJ2. TCRdb leaves out the J gene; it was filled in here by matching the DNA to germline. This CDR3 contains 15 residues. The V gene's germline CDR1 is GITISATS and CDR2 ISYDGTV (reference sequence). The ends lost 4 bases at V and 0 bases at J; junction bases unmatched: 9. The CDR3 nucleotides are TGTGCCTTGTGGGATGTCAACCAGAATTATTATAAGAAACTCTTT. Protein: CALWDVNQNYYKKLF.

This clone was found many times. This DNA's translation differs at residue 8 from TCRdb's protein, which comes from a much larger clone; a read error is likely, and the protein shown is translated from the DNA. The V gene is TRGV4, the J gene TRGJ1 or TRGJ2. V gave up 1 base and J gave up 8 bases; unmatched junction bases: 5. The CDR3 extends over 12 amino acids. Per germline, CDR1 EGSTGY and CDR2 YDSYTSSV. The CDR3 DNA is TGTGCCACCTGGGATGGACAACATAAGAAACTCTTT. Protein: CATWDGQHKKLF.

Points on this clone: The protein TCRdb lists belongs to a much larger clone and differs from this DNA's translation at residue 10, which points to a read error; the protein shown is made from the DNA. The chain employs TRGV9 and TRGJ1 or TRGJ2. The J gene was missing in TCRdb and was found by matching the end of the DNA to germline. Germline loops: CDR1 GITISATS, CDR2 ISYDGTV (reference sequence). The CDR3 sequence is 15 residues long. CDR3 in DNA: TGTGCCTTGTGGGAGGAATTTTCGAATTGTTATAAGAAACTCTTT. Its translation: CALWEEFSNCYKKLF.

Of note for this clone: With only one base between it and a far larger clone, this is likely a read error. The identical CDR3 is also encoded by other nucleotide sequences in the sample. The gene calls are TRGV9 and TRGJ1 or TRGJ2. Here the J gene was assigned by germline matching of the DNA, as TCRdb has none. Trimming took 3 bases from V and 4 from J; bases not matched to a gene: 9. CDR1 is GITISATS and CDR2 is ISYDGTV in the germline V gene (reference sequence). CDR3 length: 14 amino acids. In DNA form, the CDR3 reads TGTGCCTTGTGGGAGCCCCGAGGATATTATAAGAAACTCTTT. Translation: CALWEPRGYYKKLF.

In its sample, this clone was seen many times. The protein recorded in TCRdb matches a much larger clone and deviates from this DNA's translation at residue 3, suggesting a read error; the protein here is obtained by translating the DNA. The V and J genes are TRGV4 and TRGJ1 or TRGJ2. The length of the CDR3 is 13 residues. Germline V gene data show CDR1 as EGSTGY and CDR2 as YDSYTSSV. The CDR3 nucleotides read TGTGCCCCCTGGGATGCCCGGGGGCATAAGAAACTCTTT. It translates to CAPWDARGHKKLF.

This clone came up many times. TCRdb attributes to this sequence the protein of a much larger clone, which differs from the DNA translation at residue 5; a read error is likely, and the protein displayed is translated from the DNA. This sequence joins TRGV9 and TRGJP1. Here the J gene came from matching the DNA to germline, since TCRdb omits it. Germline CDR1 GITISATS, CDR2 ISYDGTV (reference sequence). With 8 bases clipped from V and 0 bases from J, the junction kept 12 bases outside the gene matches. The CDR3 totals 16 residues. The DNA of the CDR3 is TGTGCCTTGTCAGCTATGGGGGATACCACTGGTTGGTTCAAGATATTT. Its protein product is CALSAMGDTTGWFKIF.

This clone was picked up many times. TCRdb's protein for this DNA is that of a much larger clone and differs from the translation at residue 3, likely a read error; the protein shown is the DNA translation. The chain carries TRGV9 and TRGJP2. TCRdb records no J gene; here it was assigned by comparing the DNA to germline. CDR1 and CDR2 (germline): GITISATS, ISYDGTV (reference sequence). The CDR3 loop spans 15 amino acids. In nucleotides, the CDR3 is TGTGCCTCGTGGGAAGCTACAAGTAGTGATTGGATCAAGACGTTT. Amino acid sequence: CASWEATSSDWIKTF.

About this clone: A single base is all that separates this from a far larger clone, so a read error is likely. Other DNA variants within this sample encode the same CDR3. The chain employs TRGV2 and TRGJP2. TCRdb carries no J gene annotation; the J gene was assigned here by matching the DNA with germline. The V gene's germline CDR1 is EGSNGY and CDR2 YDSYNSKV. The CDR3 extends over 19 amino acids. CDR3 residues: CATWDGLAITGGSDWIKTF. For the CDR3, the DNA is TGTGCCACCTGGGACGGCCTAGCCATTACGGGGGGTAGTGACTGGATCAAGACGTTT.

There are many counts of this clone. TCRdb shows a much larger clone's protein in place of this DNA's translation, and the two differ at residue 12, likely through a read error; the protein shown is translated from the DNA. CDR3 sequence reads: CATWDGPRHYYMKLF. CDR3 bases: TGTGCCACCTGGGACGGGCCGCGCCATTATTATATGAAACTCTTT. The gene calls are TRGV2 and TRGJ1 or TRGJ2. The J gene, missing from TCRdb, was assigned here through DNA to germline matching. Germline V lookup: CDR1 EGSNGY, CDR2 YDSYNSKV. CDR3 length: 15 residues.

This clone showed up many times. This is likely an artifact of a read error, given a far larger clone one base away. Other DNA sequences from this sample encode an identical CDR3 as well. The chain links TRGV4 to TRGJ1 or TRGJ2. Matching the DNA to germline supplied the J gene, which TCRdb does not give. CDR1 and CDR2 from the germline V gene are EGSTGY and YDSYTSSV. The CDR3 runs to 13 residues. The V gene end was trimmed by 2 bases and the J gene end by 7 bases; junction bases not matched to a gene: 8. As DNA, the CDR3 is TGTGCCACCTGGGATGCGCCTTACTATAAGAAACTCTTT. As protein: CATWDAPYYKKLF.

About this clone itself: The translation of this DNA and the TCRdb protein of a much larger clone differ at residue 12, probably owing to a read error; the protein shown here is translated from the DNA. The chain has TRGV9 and TRGJP. TCRdb does not report a J gene; here it was assigned by matching the DNA to germline references. This CDR3 is 18 amino acids long. Germline CDR1 reads GITISATS; CDR2 reads ISYDGTV (reference sequence). The CDR3 reads CALWEVGSQELSKKIKVF. The CDR3 nucleotides are TGTGCCTTGTGGGAGGTGGGCTCTCAAGAGTTGAGCAAAAAAATCAAGGTATTT.

This clone was recorded many times. Possible read error: a much larger clone is one base away. Distinct nucleotide sequences in the sample also encode this CDR3. Here the CDR3 reads CALWERVYYKKLF. The DNA for the CDR3 is TGTGCCTTGTGGGAGCGCGTTTATTATAAGAAACTCTTT. The rearrangement joins TRGV9 to TRGJ1 or TRGJ2. The V gene's germline CDR1 is GITISATS and CDR2 ISYDGTV (reference sequence). Unmatched junction bases numbered 5, after V lost 3 bases and J lost 3 bases. CDR3 length equals 13 residues.

This clone was seen more than once but under ten times. It is likely a read error: a sequence one base away is far more abundant. Other DNA sequences in this specimen translate into the identical CDR3. The V gene is TRGV9, the J gene TRGJP. Assignment of the J gene here rests on matching the DNA to germline, because TCRdb gives none. Germline assignment: CDR1 GITISATS and CDR2 ISYDGTV (reference sequence). CDR3 length equals 18 residues. The CDR3 loop reads CALWEVNEQELGKKIKVF. The CDR3 DNA reads as TGTGCCTTGTGGGAGGTGAACGAGCAAGAGCTGGGCAAAAAAATCAAGGTATTT.

This clone turned up a few times. This likely stems from a read error, as it lies one base from a far larger clone. The same CDR3 arises from other DNA sequences in this sample as well. V and J are TRGV2 and TRGJ1 or TRGJ2. CDR1 and CDR2 from the germline V gene are EGSNGY and YDSYNSKV. Trimming removed 4 bases from V and 2 bases from J; junction bases left unmatched: 8. The CDR3 totals 14 residues. The CDR3 is CATWDAEYYYKKLF. CDR3 sequence (DNA): TGTGCCACCTGGGATGCCGAGTATTATTATAAGAAACTCTTT.

This clone appeared many times. The chain is built from TRGV2 and TRGJ1 or TRGJ2. The V gene's germline CDR1 is EGSNGY and CDR2 YDSYNSKV. The V segment lost 8 bases and the J segment 0 bases; nucleotides outside the gene matches: 4. This CDR3 has 12 amino acids. The CDR3 loop is CATLSNYYKKLF. CDR3 nucleotide sequence: TGTGCCACCTTATCGAATTATTATAAGAAACTCTTT.

This clone was seen repeatedly, ten times or more. The V gene is TRGV9; the J gene was not called. Germline CDR1 is GITISATS and CDR2 is ISYDGTV (reference sequence). The length of the CDR3 is 11 residues. The CDR3 here is CALWEVPSVVF. The CDR3 nucleotides read TGTGCCTTGTGGGAGGTGCCCTCAGTGGTCTTT.

This clone was recorded a few times. One base separates it from a far larger clone, so it is likely a read error. The sample contains more than one DNA sequence encoding this CDR3. The V gene is listed as TRGV2; no J gene was called. Germline CDR1 reads EGSNGY; CDR2 reads YDSYNSKV. The CDR3 is 15 residues long. CDR3: CATWDGPRHYYKKLF. The CDR3, as DNA: TGTGCCACCTGGGACGGGCCGCGCCATTATTATAAGAAACTTTTT.

V is TRGV2 and J is TRGJP1. CDR3 length: 15 amino acids. Germline assignment: CDR1 EGSNGY and CDR2 YDSYNSKV. The ends lost 1 base at V and 8 bases at J; junction bases unmatched: 10. CDR3 residues: CATWDGSYSGWFKIF. In nucleotides, the CDR3 is TGTGCCACCTGGGACGGTAGCTACTCAGGTTGGTTCAAGATATTT.

On this clone itself: The TCRdb record carries a much larger clone's protein, which differs from this DNA's translation at residue 13; a read error is the likely cause, and the protein listed here is the DNA translation. The rearrangement uses TRGV9 and TRGJP. TCRdb gives no J gene; it was assigned here by matching the DNA to germline. Germline V gene data show CDR1 as GITISATS and CDR2 as ISYDGTV (reference sequence). This CDR3 spans 18 amino acids. In DNA, the CDR3 is TGTGCCTTGTGGGAGGATCTTACCCAAGAGTTGGGCGAAAAAATCAAGGTATTT. Protein sequence: CALWEDLTQELGEKIKVF.

Many counts were recorded for this clone. TCRdb lists the protein of a much larger clone for this DNA, which differs at residue 10, so this is likely a read error; the protein given here is translated from the DNA itself. The chain uses TRGV4 and TRGJ1 or TRGJ2. Germline V gives CDR1 EGSTGY, CDR2 YDSYTSSV. The CDR3 totals 14 residues. Trimming at V came to 0 bases and at J to 8 bases, leaving 10 bases not matched to a gene. CDR3 region: CATWDGRVNHKKLF. CDR3 DNA sequence: TGTGCCACCTGGGATGGGCGGGTGAATCATAAGAAACTCTTT.

This clone has a count of ten or more. TCRdb assigns this DNA the protein of a much larger clone, which departs from its translation at residue 4; this likely reflects a read error, and the protein shown comes from translating the DNA. The chain couples TRGV9 to TRGJ1 or TRGJ2. The CDR3 is 11 amino acids. CDR1 is GITISATS, CDR2 ISYDGTV, per germline (reference sequence). CDR3 coding DNA: TGTGCCTTGCGGGAACCTTATAAGAAACTCTTT. Its protein is CALREPYKKLF.

This clone showed up many times. A read error may explain this, as a much larger clone is one base away. The chain links TRGV5 to TRGJ1 or TRGJ2. Germline CDR1 reads VINAFY; CDR2 reads YDVSNSKD. V shed 6 bases and J 7 bases; nucleotides not matched to a gene: 6. This CDR3 has 11 residues. Written as DNA, the CDR3 is TGTGCCACCTGGAGCTACTATAAGAAACTCTTT. It is translated as CATWSYYKKLF.

This clone was found many times. TCRdb pairs this DNA with a much larger clone's protein that differs at residue 5, likely a read error; the protein shown was translated from the DNA. This chain connects TRGV8 to TRGJ1 or TRGJ2. TCRdb is silent on the J gene; assignment here came from matching the DNA to germline. Germline V gives CDR1 VENAVY, CDR2 YDSYNSRV. CDR3 length equals 11 residues. After removal of 5 bases from V and 8 bases from J, the junction contained 6 bases not matched to a gene. The DNA of the CDR3 is TGTGCCACCTGGGGTAGTGATAAGAAACTCTTT. It encodes CATWGSDKKLF.

By its share, this clone is medium-sized. With a far larger clone one base away, a read error is the likely cause. The chain employs TRGV9 and TRGJP. The germline CDR1 and CDR2 sequences are GITISATS and ISYDGTV (reference sequence). The CDR3 spans 16 residues. CDR3 sequence: CALWEVKELGEKIKVF. The CDR3 DNA reads TGTGCCTTGTGGGAGGTGAAAGAGTTGGGCGAAAAAATCAAGGTATTT.

This clone was recorded at least ten times. The CDR3 spells CATWDRGDYKKLF. CDR3 bases: TGTGCCACCTGGGACCGAGGGGATTATAAGAAACTCTTT. The chain recombines TRGV3 with TRGJ1 or TRGJ2. TCRdb lists no J gene, so it was determined here by aligning the DNA to germline. The CDR3 sequence is 13 residues long. The V and J ends lost 3 bases and 5 bases, in that order; junction bases with no gene match: 7. CDR1 is VTNTFY and CDR2 is YDVSTARD in the germline V gene (reference sequence).